What follows is one T cell receptor beta chain and its context. The sample carries other DNA sequences with the same CDR3. Germline lookup yields CDR1 LGHNA and CDR2 YNFKEQ. CDR3 length: 16 amino acids. Germline trimming cut 0 bases from V and 3 bases from J; bases unmatched to any gene: 5. Clones were read by immunoSEQ multiplex PCR, and TCRdb kept only the in-frame ones, dropping some. The sample lists under 140,000 clones; nearly 90% were seen once. The sample belongs to a study of blood T cell repertoires in COVID-19. The TCR sequence derives from a human donor in a cohort sampled during active COVID-19. The sequencing sample was made of peripheral blood. The chain uses TRBV4-2 and TRBJ2-3; TRBD2 agrees at 8 bases. The CDR3 loop is CASSQEVTGGTDTQYF. The CDR3 bases are TGTGCCAGCAGCCAAGAGGTTACGGGGGGGACAGATACGCAGTATTTT.